This T cell receptor beta chain was retrieved from a study of T-cell memory formation after mild COVID-19. Study overall: Among the donors, TCR clusters were largely specific to each donor.

One entry per CDR3 protein, called by TCRdb with MiXCR from the 5' RACE reads. The sample shows around 400,000 distinct CDR3 sequences, approximately 25% of them seen only once. The junction had 2 bases not matched to a gene; V was cut back by 2 bases and J by 1 base. CDR1 and CDR2 (germline): SGHRS, YFSETQ. The CDR3 has 14 amino acids. Study results and caveats: Prior to infection, memory already included some responding clones, suggesting cross-reactive memory joined. Whether second-wave clones peaking at day 37 were SARS-CoV-2 specific went unconfirmed. Largely, contracting CD4+ clones fell within CM and EM, and contracting CD8+ clones within EMRA.

This clonotype came up a few times. The antigen is unknown. V usage is TRBV5-1 and J usage is TRBJ1-1; 7 bases are shared with TRBD1. The sequencing input was PBMCs or a T cell subset sorted from them (not recorded which). This sequence originates from an adult woman who had mild COVID-19 (a few samples of this study predate the infection). Cell type and time point are not known. This CDR3 reads CASSFRQGNTEAFF. The CDR3 DNA sequence: TGCGCCAGCAGCTTCCGACAGGGGAACACTGAAGCTTTCTTT.